The 19 T cell receptor beta chains below were found in one sample sequenced in a study of shared clonotypes between healthy human individuals. The protocol was immunoSEQ multiplex PCR, while the TCRdb copy is restricted to in-frame clones and leaves out a portion. The sample consists of 2 million to 3 million clones, 93% of them appearing once. Specimen: naive CD4+ T cells from PBMCs. As for subset: CD45RA+ positively selected. All receptors come from a young man in good health. Some clones in this sample may be carry-over from other donors' samples.

This clone was observed once. This chain joins TRBV7-9 and TRBJ2-2; perhaps TRBD2 as D (6 bases). CDR1 SEHNR and CDR2 FQNEAQ come from the germline V gene (reference sequence). V was shortened by 3 bases and J by 2 bases, with 13 bases between the two germline ends. The CDR3 contains 16 residues. The CDR3 protein is CASSFLISGNTGELFF. The DNA of the CDR3 is TGTGCCAGCAGCTTTTTGATTAGCGGAAACACCGGGGAGCTGTTTTTT.

V and J are TRBV30 and TRBJ1-6; TRBD1 aligns across 11 bases. The CDR3 consists of 16 residues. CDR1 GTSNPN and CDR2 SVGIG come from the germline V gene (reference sequence). V gave up 0 bases and J gave up 9 bases; unmatched junction bases: 7. The CDR3 nucleotides are TGTGCCTGGAGTGTCGCGAGGACAGGGGGCAGTTCACCCCTCCACTTT. This translates into CAWSVARTGGSSPLHF.

This chain uses TRBV29-1 with TRBJ2-1; D unclear. Per the germline V gene, CDR1 is SQVTM and CDR2 is ANQGSEA. CDR3 size: 12 residues. Trimming removed 3 bases from V and 7 bases from J, with 10 bases in between. The chain's CDR3 is CSVDVRANEQFF. CDR3 bases: TGCAGCGTTGATGTCCGAGCGAATGAGCAGTTCTTC.

J is TRBJ2-7 and V is TRBV15; a possible D gene is TRBD2 (5 bases). In germline, CDR1 is LNHNV, CDR2 YYDKDF (reference sequence). V lost 0 bases to trimming and J lost 5 bases, with 14 bases between them. The CDR3 sequence is 15 residues long. CDR3: CATSRDPARGNEQYF. In DNA form, the CDR3 reads TGTGCCACCAGCAGAGATCCGGCCCGAGGGAACGAGCAGTACTTC.

Concerning this clone itself: One end of the junction fails to match germline, which may point to a read error. The rearrangement joins TRBV7-8 to TRBJ2-3, with 10 positions matching TRBD2. CDR1 is SGHVS, CDR2 FQNEAQ, per germline. The CDR3 is 13 residues long. This CDR3 is CASSLGSVAGGPF. The CDR3 DNA reads TGTGCCAGCAGCTTAGGGTCTGTAGCGGGAGGCCCTTTT.

In DNA, the CDR3 is TGTGCCAGCAGCTTGGGGGTAGCGGGAGGGATAGCCAAAAACATTCAGTACTTC. Translating it yields CASSLGVAGGIAKNIQYF. The chain carries TRBV7-6 and TRBJ2-4, with TRBD2 matching 11 bases. Unmatched junction bases numbered 7, after V lost 3 bases and J lost 0 bases. In germline, CDR1 is SGHVS, CDR2 FNYEAQ. The CDR3 has 18 residues. Complete variable domain (other parts from reference TRBV7-6 and TRBJ2-4): GAGVSQSPRYKVTKRGQDVALRCDPISGHVSLYWYRQALGQGPEFLTYFNYEAQQDKSGLPNDRFSAERPEGSISTLTIQRTEQRDSAMYRCASSLGVAGGIAKNIQYFGAGTRLSVL.

In DNA form, the CDR3 reads TGTGCCAGCGAAGAAACGGCGGGGAGGCTCGAGCAGTACTTC. It specifies CASEETAGRLEQYF. V usage is TRBV2 and J usage is TRBJ2-7, with D possibly TRBD2 on 6 matching bases. This CDR3 contains 14 residues. Germline V CDR1 and CDR2: SNHLY, FYNNEI. V lost 8 bases, J lost 6 bases, and 20 bases lay in between.

The CDR3 loop reads CASSSRTEKAGNQPQHF. CDR3 nucleotides: TGTGCCAGCAGTAGCCGGACAGAAAAGGCGGGCAATCAGCCCCAGCATTTT. The chain has TRBV27 and TRBJ1-5; perhaps TRBD1 as D (6 bases). Per germline, CDR1 MNHEY and CDR2 SMNVEV (reference sequence). The CDR3 length is 17 residues. V dropped 5 bases and J dropped 2 bases, with 19 bases sitting between them.

The chain carries TRBV27 and TRBJ1-1; D unresolved. From germline, CDR1 is MNHEY and CDR2 SMNVEV (reference sequence). The V gene lost 3 bases and the J gene lost 0 bases, with 14 bases spanning the gap. The CDR3 totals 16 residues. CDR3 DNA sequence: TGTGCCAGCAGTTTCGGCCCCAACCGCATGAACACTGAAGCTTTCTTT. Translating it yields CASSFGPNRMNTEAFF.

V usage is TRBV5-5 and J usage is TRBJ2-5; TRBD1 might be the D (6 bases). Germline lookup yields CDR1 SGHKS and CDR2 YYEKEE (reference sequence). The ends were cut back, 4 bases at V and 5 bases at J, with 12 bases in the middle. The CDR3 length is 13 residues. This CDR3 reads CASSQGSWETQYF. Here the CDR3 DNA reads TGTGCCAGCAGCCAGGGGTCATGGGAGACCCAGTACTTC.

The rearrangement joins TRBV27 to TRBJ2-1, with 10 bases fitting TRBD1. There are 14 residues in the CDR3. Germline V gene sequence: CDR1 MNHEY, CDR2 SMNVEV (reference sequence). Trimming cost V 2 bases and J 5 bases; bases outside gene matches: 0. The CDR3 sequence: CASSLGTGDNEQFF. CDR3 bases: TGTGCCAGCAGTTTAGGGACAGGGGACAATGAGCAGTTCTTC.

In this sample, this clone turned up a few times. Different DNA sequences within this sample yield the same CDR3. The chain combines TRBV7-3 with TRBJ1-1, with D perhaps TRBD1 (6 bases). V was cut by 0 bases and J by 1 base, with 6 bases left in between. The germline CDR1 and CDR2 sequences are SGHTA and FQGTGA. The CDR3 is 14 residues long. The CDR3 DNA reads TGTGCCAGCAGCTTAACAGGGGGGAACACTGAAGCTTTCTTT. It yields the protein CASSLTGGNTEAFF.

This clone appeared once. The chain couples TRBV6-5 to TRBJ1-2; D is unclear. The germline V gene encodes CDR1 MNHEY and CDR2 SVGAGI. V was trimmed by 6 bases and J by 9 bases, leaving 11 bases between them. The CDR3 consists of 11 residues. The CDR3 loop reads CASSLRQSYTF. The CDR3 DNA sequence: TGTGCCAGCAGCCTCAGGCAGAGCTACACCTTC.

The chain recombines TRBV19 with TRBJ2-7; the D gene is possibly TRBD2 (6 bases). V lost 4 bases and J lost 2, with 18 bases in between. The CDR3 is made up of 16 amino acids. From germline, CDR1 is LNHDA and CDR2 SQIVND (reference sequence). The CDR3 protein is CASSTMEGTFPYEQYF. In DNA, the CDR3 is TGTGCCAGTAGTACCATGGAGGGCACCTTTCCCTACGAGCAGTACTTC.

Remarks on this clone: The same CDR3 can be traced to other DNA sequences in this sample. The rearrangement joins TRBV30 to TRBJ2-2; D may match TRBD1 or TRBD2 (5 bases each). Between the trimmed V and J ends, which lost 0 bases and 8 bases, there was a span of 10 bases. The CDR3 runs 13 residues. CDR1 and CDR2 (germline): GTSNPN, SVGIG (reference sequence). CDR3 nucleotides: TGTGCCTGGAGTGTACTAGGGGTGGGGGAGCTGTTTTTT. Translated: CAWSVLGVGELFF. The full variable domain, completed using reference TRBV30 and TRBJ2-2, is SQTIHQWPATLVQPVGSPLSLECTVEGTSNPNLYWYRQAAGRGLQLLFYSVGIGQISSEVPQNLSASRPQDRQFILSSKKLLLSDSGFYLCAWSVLGVGELFFGEGSRLTVL.

The V call is TRBV5-1, the J call TRBJ2-3; D perhaps matches TRBD2 (7 bases). Trimming cost V 5 bases and J 1 base, with 11 bases left between them. Germline CDR1 SGHRS, CDR2 YFSETQ. The CDR3 contains 14 residues. DNA of the CDR3: TGCGCCAGCAGTAGGGGGGGCGGCACAGATACGCAGTATTTT. This sequence encodes CASSRGGGTDTQYF.

This chain joins TRBV7-6 and TRBJ1-4, with D unclear. This CDR3 region has 12 residues. The V end was cut by 7 bases, the J end by 8 bases, with 11 bases between. Germline CDR1 SGHVS, CDR2 FNYEAQ. CDR3 bases: TGTGCCAGCATCGGGGTTTTCGAAAAACTGTTTTTT. Amino acids: CASIGVFEKLFF. Filled out from reference TRBV7-6 and TRBJ1-4, the complete variable domain reads GAGVSQSPRYKVTKRGQDVALRCDPISGHVSLYWYRQALGQGPEFLTYFNYEAQQDKSGLPNDRFSAERPEGSISTLTIQRTEQRDSAMYRCASIGVFEKLFFGSGTQLSVL.

The chain links TRBV27 to TRBJ2-7; D gene ambiguous. CDR1 is MNHEY, CDR2 SMNVEV, per germline (reference sequence). The CDR3 spans 11 residues. V lost 8 bases and J lost 9, with 14 bases in between. CDR3 protein: CASWSRIRQYF. DNA of the CDR3: TGTGCCAGCTGGTCTAGGATACGGCAGTACTTC.

This chain links TRBV2 with TRBJ1-1, with 9 bases identical to TRBD1. The CDR3 length is 14 residues. Germline V gene lookup returns CDR1 SNHLY and CDR2 FYNNEI. V was clipped by 4 bases and J by 0 bases; unmatched bases: 0. The CDR3 spells CASSGDRVNTEAFF. The CDR3 bases are TGTGCCAGCAGTGGGGACAGGGTGAACACTGAAGCTTTCTTT. Based on the CDR3 plus reference TRBV2 and TRBJ1-1, the full variable domain is EPEVTQTPSHQVTQMGQEVILRCVPISNHLYFYWYRQILGQKVEFLVSFYNNEISEKSEIFDDQFSVERPDGSNFTLKIRSTKLEDSAMYFCASSGDRVNTEAFFGQGTRLTVV.